This T cell receptor (beta chain) was profiled in a study of T cells in Graves' hyperthyroidism and ophthalmopathy (dated by TCRdb to between 2018 and 2020). Regarding the complete study: Peripheral blood samples were taken at the time of initial diagnosis, prior to any treatment. TCR V-J signatures able to tell the groups apart were searched for in a discovery cohort of more than 90 patients, of whom around 43 had Graves' ophthalmopathy and around 58 had stable Graves' hyperthyroidism. Prospective prediction of ophthalmopathy was tested in an independent validation cohort of approximately 19 hyperthyroidism patients and some 17 patients who later progressed to ophthalmopathy. The approximately 90 discovery patients were divided at random into training and test sets in a 7:3 ratio. In several Graves' hyperthyroidism patients, the study also compared T-cell repertoires from thyroid tissue with T-cell repertoires from blood. Following sampling, methimazole starting at 30 mg daily was given to hyperthyroidism patients, and high-dose intravenous methylprednisolone was given to ophthalmopathy patients. The paper reports TCR Vbeta CDR3 sequencing of some 140 peripheral blood samples: 43 ophthalmopathy, roughly 80 hyperthyroidism and around 17 progressor patients. What the research found in general, with its limitations: Ophthalmopathy was separated from stable hyperthyroidism by a 13 V-J signature model, with about 86% sensitivity and 81% to 83% specificity obtained in cross-validation and 80%/75% obtained in testing. Sample size was not statistically predetermined, and blinding of investigators to group allocation was not performed. Most expanded thyroid clonotypes (frequency above 0.001) were also detected in blood, suggesting blood repertoires may reflect thyroid immune responses. In validation, the model predicted progression to ophthalmopathy a median of roughly six months before onset, with 65% to 71% sensitivity and about 72% specificity.

Ophthalmopathy patients had moderately to severely active disease, Clinical Activity Score of at least 3, NOSPECS grade of at least 4, and duration under 3 months. Patients with uncontrolled infections, other autoimmune diseases, pregnancy or lactation were excluded. Diagnoses were based on clinical symptoms, serum thyroxine and TRAb, thyroid ultrasound and orbital computed tomography. Ficoll-Paque density gradient centrifugation was used to isolate PBMCs from about 10 ml of fresh peripheral blood. Total RNA was extracted using Trizol reagent, and RNA quality was assessed on an Agilent 2100 Bioanalyzer. The TCR beta CDR3 regions were amplified from the RNA transcripts. The first round of RT-PCR for the TCR CDR3 was performed with the HTBI primer set and the Qiagen OneStep RT-PCR kit. Libraries were constructed in a second round of multiplex PCR, after which size selection and purification were carried out. Sequencing of the libraries was done on an Illumina HiSeq2000 using paired-end 100 bp reads. From the authors' description of their analysis: SOAPnuke was used to process the raw data, removing reads that contained adapters or uncalled bases, had a mean Phred below 15, or lacked an exact match to the constant primer or identifier. COPE v1.2.5 was used to merge high-quality paired reads, and clonotypes were defined as unique nucleotide sequences. MiTCR v1.1 was used to align clonotypes to the IMGT TRBV, TRBD and TRBJ reference segments. Only V-J combinations with frequency above 0.0001, covering roughly 99% of repertoires, were analysed. The TCS score was defined as F50 (clonal expansion) divided by E x V (chaos), with BLOSUM62-based TCRdist calculated between CDR3 peptides within each V-J. Welch's t-statistics and random forest reduced around 520 V-J features to 13, which were used in a naive Bayes classifier (R e1071). TCRdb reran the public reads through fastp at Q25 and MiXCR, keeping productive beta chains. Each CDR3 protein appears once, grouped with its most common genes and DNA. What appears here as the V and J calls and clone size reflects TCRdb's work, not the paper's. The sample table holds a few hundred thousand distinct CDR3 sequences, of which roughly an eighth were seen once. The biggest ten clones account for 30% to 35% of the sample.

Remarks on this clonotype: Its antigen is unknown. No base-level quality is on record; no much larger clone is a single base apart.

This TCR was sampled from a woman between 40 and 50 years old with Graves' ophthalmopathy. The sequenced sample was blood.

The DNA sequence reads TGTGCCACCCGGGGACCGCCCACAGATACGCAGTATTTT. This gives the protein CATRGPPTDTQYF. Recombination linked TRBV19 to TRBJ2-3, with the D gene possibly TRBD1 or TRBD2, each one fitting 5 bases. For CDR1 and CDR2, the germline V gene (reference sequence) lists LNHDA and SQIVND. The junction shows trimming of 10 bases on V and 2 bases on J, plus 13 bases between the germline ends. From the cysteine through the phenylalanine, the CDR3 covers 13 amino acids. The kept DNA is CDR3 alone, 39 bases in frame from the first base.